One and the same sample provided the 9 T cell receptor beta chains below, sequenced in a study of siplizumab effects on memory and regulatory T cells. Assay used: immunoSEQ multiplex PCR; TCRdb lists only in-frame clones, some missing. Of 55,000 to 80,000 clones in the sample, 65% to 80% were seen once. Source material: memory CD4+ T cells sorted from blood. These receptors were obtained from a human donor in good health.

The gene calls are TRBV28 and TRBJ2-2; TRBD1 matches 7 bases. This CDR3 region has 14 residues. Trimming cost V 7 bases and J 2 bases; bases outside gene matches: 4. CDR1 and CDR2 from the germline V gene are MDHEN and SYDVKM. As DNA, the CDR3 is TGTGCCAGCACCGGGACAGCAAACACCGGGGAGCTGTTTTTT. Translating gives CASTGTANTGELFF.

The J gene is TRBJ1-1, the V gene TRBV6-5; D remains ambiguous. Trimming shortened V by 0 bases and J by 0 bases, and 5 bases separated the two germline ends. The CDR3 covers 14 residues. The germline gives CDR1 MNHEY, CDR2 SVGAGI. The CDR3 sequence: CASSYSRMNTEAFF. For the CDR3, the DNA is TGTGCCAGCAGTTACTCCCGAATGAACACTGAAGCTTTCTTT.

The chain uses TRBV6-4 and TRBJ2-6; D is unclear. Trimming pared 0 bases from V and 0 bases from J, leaving 9 bases between. The CDR3 consists of 17 residues. Germline CDR1 and CDR2: MRHNA and SNTAGT. The DNA of the CDR3 is TGTGCCAGCAGTGACTCAGGGCGGTTCTCTGGGGCCAACGTCCTGACTTTC. Protein sequence: CASSDSGRFSGANVLTF.

The chain's CDR3 is CASGGEGDQPQHF. The CDR3 DNA is TGTGCCAGTGGGGGGGAGGGAGATCAGCCCCAGCATTTT. This chain uses TRBV7-6 with TRBJ1-5, with D possibly matching TRBD1 (5 bases). Between the trimmed V and J ends, which lost 9 bases and 5 bases, there was a span of 14 bases. The CDR3 contains 13 residues. Germline V gene sequence: CDR1 SGHVS, CDR2 FNYEAQ.

CDR3 sequence: CASSAGQGASFPPPLHF. In nucleotides, the CDR3 is TGTGCCAGCAGCGCGGGACAGGGCGCGAGCTTTCCTCCACCCCTCCACTTT. The chain carries TRBV9 and TRBJ1-6, with 9 positions matching TRBD1. Per germline, CDR1 SGDLS and CDR2 YYNGEE. Trimming at V came to 3 bases and at J to 11 bases, leaving 15 bases not matched to a gene. CDR3 length equals 17 residues.

The V call is TRBV2, the J call TRBJ1-5, with 9 bases matching TRBD1. Losses at the gene ends were 2 bases for V and 8 bases for J; bases not matched to a gene: 7. The CDR3 loop spans 15 amino acids. CDR1 and CDR2 (germline): SNHLY, FYNNEI. The CDR3 spells CASSEWGQGAKPQHF. The CDR3 DNA is TGTGCCAGCAGTGAATGGGGACAGGGAGCGAAGCCCCAGCATTTT.

The chain couples TRBV4-2 to TRBJ1-4; D might be TRBD1 (5 bases). V lost 0 bases to trimming and J lost 4 bases, with 9 bases between them. The V gene's germline CDR1 is LGHNA and CDR2 YNFKEQ. The CDR3 consists of 15 residues. As DNA, the CDR3 is TGTGCCAGCAGCCAAGATCGGGGCTATAATGAAAAACTGTTTTTT. Translated: CASSQDRGYNEKLFF.

This clone turned up a few times. This rearrangement joins TRBV7-6 to TRBJ1-2; 9 positions agree with TRBD1. V was pared by 5 bases and J by 4 bases, with 8 bases of the junction left unmatched. Germline CDR1 and CDR2: SGHVS and FNYEAQ. The CDR3 contains 15 residues. The CDR3 here is CASSAQQGAGYGYTF. DNA of the CDR3: TGTGCCAGCAGCGCCCAACAGGGGGCAGGCTATGGCTACACCTTC.

The chain recombines TRBV7-2 with TRBJ2-1; 8 nucleotides match TRBD1. This CDR3 has 16 amino acids. The germline V gene encodes CDR1 SGHTA and CDR2 FQGNSA. V gave up 2 bases and J gave up 3 bases; unmatched junction bases: 6. The CDR3 sequence is CASSLFSGGGYNEQFF. DNA of the CDR3: TGTGCCAGCAGCTTATTTTCAGGGGGCGGCTACAATGAGCAGTTCTTC.